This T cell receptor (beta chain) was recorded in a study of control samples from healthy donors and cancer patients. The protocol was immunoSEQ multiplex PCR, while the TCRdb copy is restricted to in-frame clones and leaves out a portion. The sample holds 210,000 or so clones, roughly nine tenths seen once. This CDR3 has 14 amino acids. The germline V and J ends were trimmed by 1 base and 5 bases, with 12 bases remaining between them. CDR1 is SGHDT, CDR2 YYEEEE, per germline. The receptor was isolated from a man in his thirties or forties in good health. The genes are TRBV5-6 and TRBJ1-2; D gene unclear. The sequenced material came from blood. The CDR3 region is CASSLREDAYGYTF. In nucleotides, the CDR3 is TGTGCCAGCAGCTTGAGAGAGGACGCGTATGGCTACACCTTC.